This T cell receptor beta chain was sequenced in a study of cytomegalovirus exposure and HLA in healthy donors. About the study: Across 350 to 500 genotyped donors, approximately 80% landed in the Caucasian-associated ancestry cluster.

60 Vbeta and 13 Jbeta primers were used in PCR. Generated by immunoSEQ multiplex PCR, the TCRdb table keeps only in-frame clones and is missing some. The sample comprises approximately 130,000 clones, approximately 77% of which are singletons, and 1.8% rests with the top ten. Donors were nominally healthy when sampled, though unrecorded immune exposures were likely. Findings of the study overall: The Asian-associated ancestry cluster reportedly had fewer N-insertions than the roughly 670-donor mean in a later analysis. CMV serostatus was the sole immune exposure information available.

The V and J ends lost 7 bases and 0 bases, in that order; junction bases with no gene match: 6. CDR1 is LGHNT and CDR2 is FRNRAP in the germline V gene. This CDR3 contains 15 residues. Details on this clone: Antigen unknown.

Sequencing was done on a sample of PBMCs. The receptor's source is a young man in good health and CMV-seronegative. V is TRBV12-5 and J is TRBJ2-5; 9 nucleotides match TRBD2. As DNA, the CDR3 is TGTGCTAGTGCTAGCGGGGCACTTAACCAAGAGACCCAGTACTTC. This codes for CASASGALNQETQYF. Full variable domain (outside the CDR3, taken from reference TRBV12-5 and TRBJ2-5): DARVTQTPRHKVTEMGQEVTMRCQPILGHNTVFWYRQTMMQGLELLAYFRNRAPLDDSGMPKDRFSAEMPDATLATLKIQPSEPRDSAVYFCASASGALNQETQYFGPGTRLLVL.